Below, one T cell receptor (beta chain) is given with its context. The data were obtained in a study of blood T cell repertoires in COVID-19. The overall study: Samples representing acute and convalescent COVID-19 were sourced from the United States, Italy and Spain.

V shed 4 bases and J shed 2 bases, with 12 bases lying between them. CDR1 is SGDLS and CDR2 is YYNGEE in the germline V gene. This CDR3 comprises 15 residues. In the original workflow: How many nucleated cells were present was estimated from reference gene primer amplification. Sequencing used immunoSEQ multiplex PCR; TCRdb keeps in-frame clones, though not all of them. V and J calls plus clone size are reproduced from that table; the DNA served to infer D and trimming. The table has approximately 500,000 clones, roughly 90% seen once; the top ten hold about 1.7%. Allocation to cohorts depended on clinical history reported by the participants. Cohort 3 donors counted as recovered after two negative PCRs, clearance, or resolved symptoms.

Sequencing was carried out using PBMCs or T cells enriched from blood (not recorded which). The chain joins TRBV9 to TRBJ2-2; TRBD1 might be the D (5 bases). The TCR sequence derives from a woman in her thirties or forties who had recovered from COVID-19. CDR3 sequence (DNA): TGTGCCAGCAGCTGGGGCCCCTTCAACACCGGGGAGCTGTTTTTT. Translating it yields CASSWGPFNTGELFF.